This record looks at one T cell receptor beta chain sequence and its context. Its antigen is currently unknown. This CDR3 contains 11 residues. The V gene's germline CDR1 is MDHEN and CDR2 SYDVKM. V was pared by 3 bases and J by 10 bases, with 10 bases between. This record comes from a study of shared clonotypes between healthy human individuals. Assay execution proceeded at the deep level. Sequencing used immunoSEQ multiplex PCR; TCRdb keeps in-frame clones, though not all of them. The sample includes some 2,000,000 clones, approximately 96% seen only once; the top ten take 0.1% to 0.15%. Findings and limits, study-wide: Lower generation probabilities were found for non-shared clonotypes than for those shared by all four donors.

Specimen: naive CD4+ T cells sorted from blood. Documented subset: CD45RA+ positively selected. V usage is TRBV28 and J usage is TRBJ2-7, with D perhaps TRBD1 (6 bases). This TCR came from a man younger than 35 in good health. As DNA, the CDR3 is TGTGCCAGCAGTTTTAAGGGACAACAGTACTTC. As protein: CASSFKGQQYF. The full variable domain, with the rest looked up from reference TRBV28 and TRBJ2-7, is DVKVTQSSRYLVKRTGEKVFLECVQDMDHENMFWYRQDPGLGLRLIYFSYDVKMKEKGDIPEGYSVSREKKERFSLILESASTNQTSMYLCASSFKGQQYFGPGTRLTVT.